This T cell receptor beta chain was sequenced for a study of T cell responses to AZD1222 COVID-19 vaccine. Study results and limitations: Most donors were white British and more were female, and clonal diversity was possibly underestimated.

Worth noting for this clone: Antigen specificity is unknown.

TCRdb's table, derived via immunoSEQ multiplex PCR, lists solely in-frame clones and lacks some. The sample has about 100,000 clones; about 93% are singletons. The clonotype comes from an adult in good health. Sequenced here: peripheral blood, sampled on day 0 of AZD1222 vaccination.

CDR3 nucleotide sequence: TGTGCCAGAGGAAGTGTAGGGCACGGTTCTGGGGGCTACACCTTC. It encodes CARGSVGHGSGGYTF. The chain carries TRBV2 and TRBJ1-2; D unclear. The CDR3 extends over 15 amino acids. Per germline, CDR1 SNHLY and CDR2 FYNNEI. V was clipped by 9 bases and J by 8 bases, with 25 bases between them.